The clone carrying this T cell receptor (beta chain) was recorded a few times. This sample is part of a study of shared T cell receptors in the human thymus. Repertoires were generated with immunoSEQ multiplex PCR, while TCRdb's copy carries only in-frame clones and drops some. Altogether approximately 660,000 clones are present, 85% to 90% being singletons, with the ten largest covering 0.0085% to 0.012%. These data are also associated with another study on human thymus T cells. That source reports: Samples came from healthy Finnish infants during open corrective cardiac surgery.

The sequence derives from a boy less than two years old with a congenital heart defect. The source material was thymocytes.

CDR3 residues: CASSSGGRSSYNEQFF. CDR3 coding DNA: TGTGCCAGCAGCTCGGGAGGCCGGAGCTCCTACAATGAGCAGTTCTTC. This rearrangement joins TRBV27 to TRBJ2-1, with 7 bases lining up with TRBD2. This CDR3 is 16 amino acids long. V lost 6 bases and J lost 0; bases outside the gene matches: 8. From germline, CDR1 is MNHEY and CDR2 SMNVEV (reference sequence).